This entry lists 8 T cell receptor beta chains sequenced from one sample in a study of control samples from healthy donors and cancer patients. TCRdb's table, derived via immunoSEQ multiplex PCR, lists solely in-frame clones and lacks some. The table has roughly 100,000 clones, around four fifths seen once. The specimen sequenced was blood. Receptor source: a woman aged 45-65 years in good health.

This clone was seen just once. The chain's CDR3 is CATSDWQGTGANVLTF. The CDR3 DNA sequence: TGTGCCACCAGTGATTGGCAGGGAACTGGGGCCAACGTCCTGACTTTC. V usage is TRBV24-1 and J usage is TRBJ2-6, with D maybe TRBD1 (5 bases). There are 16 residues in the CDR3. Germline-derived CDR1 and CDR2 are KGHDR and SFDVKD. V was shortened by 2 bases and J by 2 bases, with 9 bases between the two germline ends.

The chain combines TRBV5-4 with TRBJ2-1; 15 nucleotides match TRBD2. V dropped 0 bases and J dropped 6; count of bases not matched to a gene: 4. CDR1 is SGHNT, CDR2 YYREEE, per germline (reference sequence). The CDR3 totals 17 residues. CDR3 nucleotides: TGTGCCAGCAGCTTGGGGACTAGCGGGAGGGTTAGCAATGAGCAGTTCTTC. This encodes CASSLGTSGRVSNEQFF.

V is TRBV13 and J is TRBJ2-7, with TRBD1 identical over 9 bases. V was clipped by 4 bases and J by 4 bases; unmatched bases: 8. The CDR3 spans 15 residues. Germline loops: CDR1 PRHDT, CDR2 FYEKMQ (reference sequence). CDR3: CASSSIGQGWYEQYF. CDR3 nucleotides: TGTGCCAGCAGCTCGATTGGACAGGGGTGGTACGAGCAGTACTTC.

The V call is TRBV6-5, the J call TRBJ1-2; possibly TRBD1 for D (5 bases). CDR1 is MNHEY, CDR2 SVGAGI, per germline. V shed 4 bases and J shed 5 bases, with 14 bases lying between them. The CDR3 is made up of 14 amino acids. The CDR3 DNA is TGTGCCAGCAGTTCCTTACGGGGGAATTATGGCTACACCTTC. This codes for CASSSLRGNYGYTF.

On this clone itself: Germline is not matched at one junction end, which may reflect a read error. The chain combines TRBV19 with TRBJ2-7; 10 bases match TRBD1. This CDR3 region has 13 residues. The germline V gene encodes CDR1 LNHDA and CDR2 SQIVND (reference sequence). This CDR3 reads CATRGQGGPIPFF. The CDR3 DNA reads TGTGCCACTAGAGGACAGGGGGGGCCTATACCTTTCTTC.

The chain combines TRBV2 with TRBJ2-7; D unclear. V dropped 3 bases and J dropped 4 bases, with 10 bases sitting between them. The CDR3 loop spans 13 amino acids. Germline V gene lookup returns CDR1 SNHLY and CDR2 FYNNEI. Written as DNA, the CDR3 is TGTGCCAGCAGTGATACAGAGGAGTACGAGCAGTACTTC. It yields the protein CASSDTEEYEQYF.

This chain uses TRBV5-3 with TRBJ2-2; 9 bases align to TRBD2. TRBV5-3 is placed among ORFs of uncertain function. The V gene end was trimmed by 3 bases and the J gene end by 7 bases; junction bases not matched to a gene: 10. The CDR3 consists of 16 residues. The CDR3 DNA sequence: TGTGCCAGAAGCTCGTCGGTAGCGGGAGATGACGGGGAGCTGTTTTTT. Its translation: CARSSSVAGDDGELFF.

This clone was picked up one time. V and J are TRBV19 and TRBJ2-1; weak D call: TRBD2 (6 bases). The length of the CDR3 is 13 residues. The V end lost 7 bases, the J end lost 7 bases, and 14 bases lay between the germline ends. Germline loops: CDR1 LNHDA, CDR2 SQIVND (reference sequence). The CDR3 DNA sequence: TGTGCCAGTAACCAGGGACTTACAAATGAGCAGTTCTTC. It codes for CASNQGLTNEQFF.